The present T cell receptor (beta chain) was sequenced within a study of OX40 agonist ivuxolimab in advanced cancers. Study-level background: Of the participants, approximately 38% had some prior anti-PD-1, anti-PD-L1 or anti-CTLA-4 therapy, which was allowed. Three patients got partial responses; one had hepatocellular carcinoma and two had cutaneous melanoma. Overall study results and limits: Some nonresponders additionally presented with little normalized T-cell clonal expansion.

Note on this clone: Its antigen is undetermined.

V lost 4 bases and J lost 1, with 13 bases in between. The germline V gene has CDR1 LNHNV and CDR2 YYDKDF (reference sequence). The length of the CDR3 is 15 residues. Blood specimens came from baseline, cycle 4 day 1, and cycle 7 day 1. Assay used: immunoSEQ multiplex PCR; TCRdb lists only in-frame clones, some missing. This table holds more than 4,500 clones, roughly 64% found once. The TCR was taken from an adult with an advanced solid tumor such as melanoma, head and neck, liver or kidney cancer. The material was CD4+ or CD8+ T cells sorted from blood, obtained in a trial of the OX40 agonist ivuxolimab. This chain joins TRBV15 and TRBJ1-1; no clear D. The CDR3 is CATSTRLGPNTEAFF. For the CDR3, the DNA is TGTGCCACCAGCACCCGATTGGGCCCGAACACTGAAGCTTTCTTT.